These 20 T cell receptor beta chains were sequenced from one sample in a study of T cell responses to AZD1222 COVID-19 vaccine. Assay: immunoSEQ multiplex PCR; the TCRdb copy retains only in-frame clones and omits some. This sample carries 100,000 to 150,000 clones, just over 90% of them seen once, and the ten largest clones take 6.9%. Sample: peripheral blood, taken on day 0 of AZD1222 vaccination. The receptors derive from an adult in good health.

The genes are TRBV11-2 and TRBJ2-3, with D possibly being TRBD2 (6 bases). The V end was cut by 4 bases, the J end by 2 bases, with 16 bases between. This CDR3 spans 16 amino acids. The germline CDR1 and CDR2 sequences are SGHAT and FQNNGV. DNA for the CDR3: TGTGCCAGCAGCTATTCAAGCGGGTCAATCACAGATACGCAGTATTTT. This translates into CASSYSSGSITDTQYF. Using reference TRBV11-2 and TRBJ2-3 for the parts outside the CDR3, the full variable domain is EAGVAQSPRYKIIEKRQSVAFWCNPISGHATLYWYQQILGQGPKLLIQFQNNGVVDDSQLPKDRFSAERLKGVDSTLKIQPAKLEDSAVYLCASSYSSGSITDTQYFGPGTRLTVL.

The chain employs TRBV5-4 and TRBJ2-5, with D possibly being TRBD1 or TRBD2 (6 bases each). V lost 3 bases, J lost 4 bases, and 13 bases lay in between. CDR3 length: 14 amino acids. Per the germline V gene, CDR1 is SGHNT and CDR2 is YYREEE (reference sequence). The CDR3 protein is CASSWPGAPETQYF. DNA of the CDR3: TGTGCCAGCAGCTGGCCGGGGGCTCCAGAGACCCAGTACTTC.

CDR3: CASCRGGATNEKLFF. The CDR3 DNA sequence: TGTGCCAGCTGCCGAGGGGGGGCTACTAATGAAAAACTGTTTTTT. The gene calls are TRBV7-8 and TRBJ1-4, with a weak D call TRBD1 (6 bases). Germline V gene data show CDR1 as SGHVS and CDR2 as FQNEAQ. The CDR3 totals 15 residues. Deletions cut 8 bases from V and 2 bases from J, with 15 bases between.

The chain uses TRBV5-4 and TRBJ1-1; 7 bases align to TRBD1. Germline-derived CDR1 and CDR2 are SGHNT and YYREEE (reference sequence). The CDR3 length is 15 residues. The trim removed 0 bases at V and 4 bases at J, leaving 6 bases unmatched. The CDR3 loop is CASSLGGGGGTEAFF. Written as DNA, the CDR3 is TGTGCCAGCAGCTTGGGAGGGGGCGGCGGCACTGAAGCTTTCTTT.

The rearrangement uses TRBV27 and TRBJ2-7; D may be TRBD1 (5 bases). V dropped 2 bases and J dropped 0 bases, with 14 bases sitting between them. CDR1 is MNHEY, CDR2 SMNVEV, per germline (reference sequence). The CDR3 covers 16 residues. CDR3 region: CASSLTLSTVSYEQYF. CDR3 in DNA: TGTGCCAGCAGTTTAACCCTCTCGACAGTCTCCTACGAGCAGTACTTC.

The V gene is TRBV3-1 (or the pseudogene TRBV3-2), the J gene TRBJ2-3; D possibly corresponds to TRBD2 (5 bases). Looked up from germline, CDR1 is LGHDT and CDR2 is YNNKEL (reference sequence). The V gene lost 1 base and the J gene lost 4 bases, with 9 bases spanning the gap. This CDR3 region has 14 residues. As DNA, the CDR3 is TGTGCCAGCAGCCAAGTCCTAGCCGCAGATACGCAGTATTTT. Translating it yields CASSQVLAADTQYF.

The chain carries TRBV5-1 and TRBJ2-2, with D unclear. CDR3 length: 13 amino acids. V lost 0 bases and J 4 bases, leaving 4 bases between the germline ends. Germline V CDR1 and CDR2: SGHRS, YFSETQ. The CDR3 DNA sequence: TGCGCCAGCAGCTTGGATGCCACCGGGGAGCTGTTTTTT. Translating gives CASSLDATGELFF.

The chain links TRBV5-1 to TRBJ2-1, with D perhaps matching TRBD1 (5 bases). Per germline, CDR1 SGHRS and CDR2 YFSETQ. The CDR3 covers 16 residues. Trimming cost V 0 bases and J 4 bases, with 14 bases left between them. The DNA for the CDR3 is TGCGCCAGCAGCTTGGGATCAGGGTGGGCTTACAATGAGCAGTTCTTC. Its protein product is CASSLGSGWAYNEQFF.

V is TRBV7-8 and J is TRBJ2-4, with TRBD1 matching over 8 bases. Unmatched junction bases numbered 5, after V lost 4 bases and J lost 9 bases. CDR3 size: 13 residues. The germline V gene encodes CDR1 SGHVS and CDR2 FQNEAQ. The CDR3 sequence: CASSYDRGVIQYF. DNA for the CDR3: TGTGCCAGCAGCTACGACAGGGGTGTCATTCAGTACTTC. Full variable domain (remainder filled in from reference TRBV7-8 and TRBJ2-4): GAGVSQSPRYKVAKRGQDVALRCDPISGHVSLFWYQQALGQGPEFLTYFQNEAQLDKSGLPSDRFFAERPEGSVSTLKIQRTQQEDSAVYLCASSYDRGVIQYFGAGTRLSVL.

The CDR3 spells CASSSKGQGWSQPQHF. As DNA, the CDR3 is TGTGCCAGCAGCTCGAAGGGACAGGGATGGAGTCAGCCCCAGCATTTT. The V call is TRBV5-5, the J call TRBJ1-5, with TRBD1 matching 9 bases. V trimming: 3 bases; J trimming: 6 bases; junction bases outside the gene matches: 10. This CDR3 comprises 16 residues. Germline assignment: CDR1 SGHKS and CDR2 YYEKEE (reference sequence).

The genes are TRBV19 and TRBJ2-3; 9 positions agree with TRBD2. Losses at the gene ends were 2 bases for V and 1 base for J; bases not matched to a gene: 10. In germline, CDR1 is LNHDA, CDR2 SQIVND (reference sequence). This CDR3 spans 18 amino acids. DNA for the CDR3: TGTGCCAGTAGTATACCAGTAGCGGGGGTACGGGGCACAGATACGCAGTATTTT. Translating it yields CASSIPVAGVRGTDTQYF.

The chain is built from TRBV5-1 and TRBJ2-7; a possible D gene is TRBD2 (6 bases). Per the germline V gene, CDR1 is SGHRS and CDR2 is YFSETQ. V was trimmed by 5 bases and J by 7 bases, leaving 16 bases between them. The CDR3 has 13 amino acids. This chain's CDR3 is CASRNGGAREQYF. For the CDR3, the DNA is TGCGCCAGCAGAAATGGAGGGGCGCGGGAGCAGTACTTC.

The sample holds a few counts of this clone. V gene TRBV20-1 combines with J gene TRBJ2-5, with D possibly being TRBD1 (5 bases). Germline CDR1 is DFQATT and CDR2 is SNEGSKA (reference sequence). V shed 3 bases and J shed 4 bases, with 15 bases lying between them. This CDR3 is built from 14 residues. The CDR3 nucleotides are TGCAGTGCTAGTTCCGCAGGGCGAGGAGAGACCCAGTACTTC. This codes for CSASSAGRGETQYF.

The rearrangement uses TRBV6-6 and TRBJ1-4; D possibly corresponds to TRBD1 (5 bases). Germline lookup yields CDR1 MNHNY and CDR2 SVGAGI (reference sequence). This CDR3 has 15 amino acids. V dropped 2 bases and J dropped 8 bases, with 15 bases sitting between them. The CDR3 protein is CASSYPQGGAEKLFF. In DNA form, the CDR3 reads TGTGCCAGCAGTTACCCGCAGGGAGGGGCGGAAAAACTGTTTTTT.

This clone was seen only a few times. CDR3 in amino acids: CASSLEAEHSYNSPLHF. CDR3 nucleotide sequence: TGTGCCAGCAGCTTAGAAGCCGAGCACTCCTATAATTCACCCCTCCACTTT. This chain links TRBV5-5 with TRBJ1-6, with no clear D. V lost 2 bases and J 0 bases, leaving 12 bases between the germline ends. From germline, CDR1 is SGHKS and CDR2 YYEKEE (reference sequence). This CDR3 has 17 residues. Looking up the rest from reference TRBV5-5 and TRBJ1-6 gives the full variable domain: DAGVTQSPTHLIKTRGQQVTLRCSPISGHKSVSWYQQVLGQGPQFIFQYYEKEERGRGNFPDRFSARQFPNYSSELNVNALLLGDSALYLCASSLEAEHSYNSPLHFGNGTRLTVT.

This sequence joins TRBV29-1 and TRBJ1-2, with 7 bases identical to TRBD1. Germline CDR1 is SQVTM and CDR2 is ANQGSEA. Trimming at V came to 7 bases and at J to 1 base, leaving 6 bases not matched to a gene. The CDR3 is 13 residues long. In DNA form, the CDR3 reads TGCAGCGCTGCGCAGGGGGTTAACTATGGCTACACCTTC. It specifies CSAAQGVNYGYTF.

This chain joins TRBV4-2 and TRBJ1-1; D perhaps matches TRBD1 (6 bases). V dropped 0 bases and J dropped 1 base, with 12 bases sitting between them. The germline V gene has CDR1 LGHNA and CDR2 YNFKEQ. The CDR3 contains 16 residues. The CDR3 sequence: CASSQDPVQGNTEAFF. The DNA for the CDR3 is TGTGCCAGCAGCCAAGATCCGGTACAGGGGAACACTGAAGCTTTCTTT.

V is TRBV5-4 and J is TRBJ1-4; 9 bases fit TRBD1. Germline V lookup: CDR1 SGHNT, CDR2 YYREEE (reference sequence). Trimming cost V 4 bases and J 7 bases; bases outside gene matches: 8. The CDR3 is 15 residues long. The CDR3 sequence is CASSDPGQGGEKLFF. DNA of the CDR3: TGTGCCAGCAGCGATCCGGGACAGGGTGGTGAAAAACTGTTTTTT.

This clone was found a few times. CDR3 nucleotides: TGTGCCAGCAGGCCGGGACAGGGGATCTACGAGCAGTACTTC. Amino acid sequence: CASRPGQGIYEQYF. The chain combines TRBV28 with TRBJ2-7; 10 positions match TRBD1. Germline CDR1 reads MDHEN; CDR2 reads SYDVKM. The CDR3 has 14 residues. After removal of 6 bases from V and 3 bases from J, the junction contained 5 bases not matched to a gene.

This clone was seen a few times. The chain couples TRBV5-5 to TRBJ1-2; D remains unclear. The CDR3 consists of 14 residues. Germline V gene sequence: CDR1 SGHKS, CDR2 YYEKEE (reference sequence). V was trimmed by 1 base and J by 5 bases, leaving 12 bases between them. CDR3 nucleotide sequence: TGTGCCAGCAGCTTGTGGAGGGTAGAGTATGGCTACACCTTC. Residues: CASSLWRVEYGYTF.